Listed below are T cell receptor beta chains from one sample, sequenced in a study of shared clonotypes between healthy human individuals. Clones were sequenced by immunoSEQ multiplex PCR, and TCRdb holds only the in-frame ones, with some missing. This table holds fewer than 3 million clones, 85% to 95% found once. The specimen was naive CD4+ T cells from PBMCs. Receptors originate from a man in his late teens or twenties in good health. Some clones in this sample may be carry-over from other donors' samples. Both conserved end residues are part of each CDR3. The order of the fields is clone size, D gene, J gene, V gene, CDR3 DNA, CDR3 protein. The D gene is left open where the match is weak. Size tells how often a clone was seen (once, few, many) or the class of an expanded clone, and some rows leave it out.

abundance: .
d_gene: .
j_gene: TRBJ1-1
v_gene: TRBV19
CDR3nt: TGTGCCAGTAGCCTTAGACAGGAGCTTGAAGCTTTCTTT
CDR3aa: CASSLRQELEAFF

abundance: .
d_gene: .
j_gene: TRBJ2-1
v_gene: TRBV28
CDR3nt: TGTGCCAGCGGGGGCCTCTACAATGAGCAGTTCTTC
CDR3aa: CASGGLYNEQFF

abundance: .
d_gene: .
j_gene: TRBJ1-1
v_gene: TRBV6-6
CDR3nt: TGTGCCAGCAGTCCTCCCGGACAGTTGAACACTGAAGCTTTCTTT
CDR3aa: CASSPPGQLNTEAFF

abundance: .
d_gene: TRBD2
j_gene: TRBJ2-3
v_gene: TRBV25-1
CDR3nt: TGTGCCAGCAGGATCCAAGCGGGAGGGGGCACAGATACGCAGTATTTT
CDR3aa: CASRIQAGGGTDTQYF

abundance: .
d_gene: TRBD1
j_gene: TRBJ1-5
v_gene: TRBV6-5
CDR3nt: TGTGCCAGCAGTCCCGACAGGGGGAGCAATCAGCCCCAGCATTTT
CDR3aa: CASSPDRGSNQPQHF

abundance: .
d_gene: TRBD2
j_gene: TRBJ2-3
v_gene: TRBV5-4
CDR3nt: TGTGCCAGCAGCTGGACTAGCGGGAGGGCAGATACGCAGTATTTT
CDR3aa: CASSWTSGRADTQYF

abundance: .
d_gene: .
j_gene: TRBJ2-7
v_gene: TRBV28
CDR3nt: TGTGCCAGCAGCCCTTCCACTAGATTCTACGAGCAGTACTTC
CDR3aa: CASSPSTRFYEQYF

abundance: .
d_gene: TRBD1
j_gene: TRBJ2-4
v_gene: TRBV4-2
CDR3nt: TGTGCCAGCAGCCAAGATCAAGGACAGGGGTCCAACATTCAGTACTTC
CDR3aa: CASSQDQGQGSNIQYF

abundance: .
d_gene: .
j_gene: TRBJ1-1
v_gene: TRBV5-1
CDR3nt: TGCGCCAGCAGCCTCAGTGCCCCTCTGAACACTGAAGCTTTCTTT
CDR3aa: CASSLSAPLNTEAFF

abundance: .
d_gene: TRBD2
j_gene: TRBJ2-1
v_gene: TRBV5-8
CDR3nt: TGTGCCAGCAGCTTAAGATTAGCGGGAGTCGATGAGCAGTTCTTC
CDR3aa: CASSLRLAGVDEQFF

abundance: .
d_gene: .
j_gene: TRBJ2-2
v_gene: TRBV9
CDR3nt: TGTGCCAGCAGCGTAAGGGTTAAGTCGAACACCGGGGAGCTGTTTTTT
CDR3aa: CASSVRVKSNTGELFF

abundance: .
d_gene: .
j_gene: TRBJ1-4
v_gene: TRBV10-3
CDR3nt: TGTGCCATCTCCGAGGGTACAACTAATGAAAAACTGTTTTTT
CDR3aa: CAISEGTTNEKLFF

abundance: .
d_gene: .
j_gene: TRBJ2-2
v_gene: TRBV5-6
CDR3nt: TGTGCCAGCAGCCGGATGGGGTATGGATGGGAGCTGTTTTTT
CDR3aa: CASSRMGYGWELFF

abundance: .
d_gene: .
j_gene: TRBJ2-7
v_gene: TRBV5-1
CDR3nt: TGCGCCAGCAGCTTGGCGGGGCAGGGTCTCTCCTACGAGCAGTACTTC
CDR3aa: CASSLAGQGLSYEQYF

abundance: .
d_gene: .
j_gene: TRBJ2-2
v_gene: TRBV7-3
CDR3nt: TGTGCCAGCAGCTCGGGACTTCACGGGGAGCTGTTTTTT
CDR3aa: CASSSGLHGELFF

abundance: .
d_gene: TRBD1
j_gene: TRBJ2-7
v_gene: TRBV5-1
CDR3nt: TGCGCCAGCAGCTTGAGAGGACAGGGGGATGGGGAGCAGTACTTC
CDR3aa: CASSLRGQGDGEQYF

abundance: once
d_gene: TRBD2
j_gene: TRBJ2-1
v_gene: TRBV5-1
CDR3nt: TGCGCCAGCAGCCAGACCCTGCCGGGGGGTCGGGATGAGCAGTTCTTC
CDR3aa: CASSQTLPGGRDEQFF

abundance: few
d_gene: .
j_gene: TRBJ1-2
v_gene: TRBV5-1
CDR3nt: TGCGCCAGCAGCTTGGAGCAGGGTGACTATGGCTACACCTTC
CDR3aa: CASSLEQGDYGYTF

abundance: .
d_gene: TRBD2
j_gene: TRBJ2-1
v_gene: TRBV10-3
CDR3nt: TGTGCCACTTCGACTAGCGGGAGACCCAATGAGCAGTTCTTC
CDR3aa: CATSTSGRPNEQFF

abundance: .
d_gene: .
j_gene: TRBJ1-2
v_gene: TRBV19
CDR3nt: TGTGCCAGTAGTGTAACAGGGTTCTATGGCTACACCTTC
CDR3aa: CASSVTGFYGYTF

abundance: .
d_gene: TRBD1
j_gene: TRBJ2-2
v_gene: TRBV4-1
CDR3nt: TGCGCCAGCAGTCCACAGGGGGCTAGCACCGGGGAGCTGTTTTTT
CDR3aa: CASSPQGASTGELFF

abundance: .
d_gene: TRBD2
j_gene: TRBJ2-1
v_gene: TRBV5-4
CDR3nt: TGTGCCAGCAGCCCTCCGGGACTAGCGGGAGTTGAGCAGTTCTTC
CDR3aa: CASSPPGLAGVEQFF

abundance: .
d_gene: TRBD1
j_gene: TRBJ1-2
v_gene: TRBV7-9
CDR3nt: TGTGCCAGCAGCCGAGGACAGGGGATCGATGGCTACACCTTC
CDR3aa: CASSRGQGIDGYTF

abundance: .
d_gene: .
j_gene: TRBJ1-1
v_gene: TRBV28
CDR3nt: TGTGCCAGCACCCCTTCCAAGAACACTGAAGCTTTCTTT
CDR3aa: CASTPSKNTEAFF

abundance: .
d_gene: .
j_gene: TRBJ1-1
v_gene: TRBV10-2
CDR3nt: TGCGCCAGCAGTGATAAAGGGGACACTGAAGCTTTCTTT
CDR3aa: CASSDKGDTEAFF

abundance: .
d_gene: TRBD1
j_gene: TRBJ2-7
v_gene: TRBV18
CDR3nt: TGTGCCAGCTCACCCCCCGGACAGGGGGCCACGCGTTCCTACGAGCAGTACTTC
CDR3aa: CASSPPGQGATRSYEQYF

abundance: .
d_gene: TRBD2
j_gene: TRBJ2-5
v_gene: TRBV5-1
CDR3nt: TGCGCCAGCAGCCGGAATAGCGGGAGACAAGAGACCCAGTACTTC
CDR3aa: CASSRNSGRQETQYF

abundance: .
d_gene: .
j_gene: TRBJ2-3
v_gene: TRBV28
CDR3nt: TGTGCCAGCAGTTTATTAGGGGGGGAAGGACTCCCTGCAATCCTTAGCACAGATACGCAGTATTTT
CDR3aa: CASSLLGGEGLPAILSTDTQYF

abundance: once
d_gene: .
j_gene: TRBJ2-7
v_gene: TRBV7-9
CDR3nt: TGTGCCAGCAGTCTAGAGAACACCTACGAGCAGTACTTC
CDR3aa: CASSLENTYEQYF

abundance: once
d_gene: TRBD1
j_gene: TRBJ1-1
v_gene: TRBV5-1
CDR3nt: TGCGCCAGCAGGGACAGGGGGCAAAACACTGAAGCTTTCTTT
CDR3aa: CASRDRGQNTEAFF

abundance: .
d_gene: .
j_gene: TRBJ1-5
v_gene: TRBV10-3
CDR3nt: TGTGCCATCAGGGGAGAGTATAGCAATCAGCCCCAGCATTTT
CDR3aa: CAIRGEYSNQPQHF

abundance: .
d_gene: .
j_gene: TRBJ2-3
v_gene: TRBV5-1
CDR3nt: TGCGCCAGCAGGCCAGCGTCACTAGGCGCAGATACGCAGTATTTT
CDR3aa: CASRPASLGADTQYF